This T cell receptor (beta chain) was captured by sequencing in a study of T cell changes during pregnancy in multiple sclerosis. TCRdb's copy holds only in-frame clones and misses some; the assay was immunoSEQ multiplex PCR. The data hold about 89,000 clones, with 94% observed a single time. Germline CDR1 reads MNHEY; CDR2 reads SMNVEV (reference sequence). The CDR3 contains 15 residues. The trim removed 2 bases at V and 7 bases at J, leaving 7 bases unmatched. Sequenced material: peripheral blood, taken in the third trimester of pregnancy. This TCR came from a female donor with multiple sclerosis, enrolled in a pregnancy study. This rearrangement joins TRBV27 to TRBJ2-1, with 8 bases lining up with TRBD2. The chain's CDR3 is CASSLPGGGRNEQFF. The CDR3 DNA follows: TGTGCCAGCAGTTTACCCGGGGGCGGGAGGAATGAGCAGTTCTTC.